The present T cell receptor (beta chain) was sequenced within a study of Graves' ophthalmopathy and Graves' hyperthyroidism. This clonotype was seen ten or more times. The V segment lost 8 bases and the J segment 4 bases; nucleotides outside the gene matches: 12. Germline assignment: CDR1 ENHRY and CDR2 SYGVKD. The CDR3 runs 15 residues. As the template, RNA transcripts were used to amplify TCR beta CDR3 regions. An opening RT-PCR round employed HTBI primers and preceded a second-round multiplex PCR. TCRdb reprocessed the multiplex PCR reads with MiXCR, giving one entry per CDR3 protein. The sample records hundreds of thousands of distinct CDR3 sequences, 35% to 50% being singletons.

The TCR comes from an adult man with Graves' ophthalmopathy. This sequence joins TRBV10-3 and TRBJ2-5, with 8 bases fitting TRBD1. The specimen was peripheral blood. The CDR3 nucleotides are TGTGCCATCGGGTCGGACAGGGAGGTTGGAGAGACCCAGTACTTC. It is translated as CAIGSDREVGETQYF.